The 27 T cell receptor beta chains presented below share a single source sample, sequenced in a study of T cells in Graves' hyperthyroidism and ophthalmopathy. The investigators amplified TCR beta CDR3 regions from RNA transcripts. HTBI primers were employed in a first-round RT-PCR of the TCR CDR3. TCRdb reprocessed the multiplex PCR reads via MiXCR and lists one record per CDR3 protein. Among approximately 690,000 distinct CDR3 sequences listed, approximately 14% were seen once. Input material: blood. The receptors were gathered from a woman aged 50 to 65 with Graves' ophthalmopathy.

In its sample, this clonotype was seen a few times. V is TRBV7-9 and J is TRBJ2-7; perhaps TRBD1 as D (6 bases). Trimming left V 5 bases short and J 6 bases short, with 14 bases between. The CDR3 covers 13 residues. Germline V CDR1 and CDR2: SEHNR, FQNEAQ (reference sequence). CDR3 sequence reads: CASSGVQGSEQYF. As DNA, the CDR3 is TGTGCCAGCAGCGGAGTGCAGGGGAGCGAGCAGTACTTC.

This clonotype has a handful of counts. The chain's CDR3 is CASSYRGYQPQHF. For the CDR3, the DNA is TGTGCCAGCAGTTACAGGGGTTATCAGCCCCAGCATTTT. The chain recombines TRBV6-2 or TRBV6-3 with TRBJ1-5; the D gene is possibly TRBD1 (5 bases). CDR3 size: 13 residues. Between the trimmed V and J ends, which lost 2 bases and 5 bases, there was a span of 7 bases. Germline V gene lookup returns CDR1 MNHEY and CDR2 SVGEGT.

This clonotype came up many times. CDR3 sequence: CASSLGLAPGLETQYF. CDR3 nucleotide sequence: TGTGCCAGCAGCTTAGGGTTGGCGCCAGGTCTGGAGACCCAGTACTTC. The V and J genes are TRBV7-9 and TRBJ2-5; D is unclear. The length of the CDR3 is 16 residues. V lost 1 base and J 5 bases, leaving 17 bases between the germline ends. In germline, CDR1 is SEHNR, CDR2 FQNEAQ (reference sequence).

This clonotype was counted many times. This sequence joins TRBV4-3 and TRBJ1-1; unclear D gene. Germline values: CDR1 LGHNA, CDR2 YSLEER. The CDR3 has 15 residues. V was shortened by 0 bases and J by 4 bases, with 12 bases between the two germline ends. CDR3 DNA: TGCGCCAGCAGCCAAGATCGGACTCTGAGCACTGAAGCTTTCTTT. Protein product: CASSQDRTLSTEAFF.

The count of this clonotype is one. At one end, the junction sequence differs from germline, possibly due to a read error. This chain joins TRBV19 and TRBJ1-1, with D hard to call. The CDR3 is 16 amino acids. Germline-derived CDR1 and CDR2 are LNHDA and SQIVND (reference sequence). The CDR3 DNA reads as TGTGCCAGTAGTGTAGATCGTACAATGGGTTACACTGAAGCTTTCTTT. Translating it yields CASSVDRTMGYTEAFF.

This clonotype was found many times. This sequence joins TRBV7-8 and TRBJ2-3, with D perhaps given as TRBD1 or TRBD2 (5 bases each). Between the trimmed V and J ends, which lost 5 bases and 4 bases, there was a span of 19 bases. Germline assignment: CDR1 SGHVS and CDR2 FQNEAQ. The CDR3 consists of 16 residues. The CDR3 DNA is TGTGCCAGCAGCCCATCCGGGACCGAACTACCAGATACGCAGTATTTT. Its protein product is CASSPSGTELPDTQYF. Full variable domain (rest looked up from reference TRBV7-8 and TRBJ2-3): GAGVSQSPRYKVAKRGQDVALRCDPISGHVSLFWYQQALGQGPEFLTYFQNEAQLDKSGLPSDRFFAERPEGSVSTLKIQRTQQEDSAVYLCASSPSGTELPDTQYFGPGTRLTVL.

This clonotype has just a few counts. This sequence joins TRBV29-1 and TRBJ1-1; a weak D match, TRBD1 (5 bases). This CDR3 is 14 amino acids long. Between the trimmed V and J ends, which lost 6 bases and 0 bases, there was a span of 14 bases. Per germline, CDR1 SQVTM and CDR2 ANQGSEA. CDR3 nucleotide sequence: TGCAGCGTCTCTCGGGACGGTCTGAACACTGAAGCTTTCTTT. This codes for CSVSRDGLNTEAFF.

This clonotype has only a few counts. The CDR3 DNA reads TGTGCCAGTAGTATAAGGGACCGAGATAACAATGAGCAGTTCTTC. It encodes CASSIRDRDNNEQFF. The chain joins TRBV19 to TRBJ2-1; D could derive from TRBD1 or TRBD2 (5 bases each). V dropped 2 bases and J dropped 5 bases, with 13 bases sitting between them. Germline V gene data show CDR1 as LNHDA and CDR2 as SQIVND (reference sequence). The CDR3 consists of 15 residues. The entire variable domain, with the rest obtained from reference TRBV19 and TRBJ2-1, is as follows: DGGITQSPKYLFRKEGQNVTLSCEQNLNHDAMYWYRQDPGQGLRLIYYSQIVNDFQKGDIAEGYSVSREKKESFPLTVTSAQKNPTAFYLCASSIRDRDNNEQFFGPGTRLTVL.

To note about this clonotype: This clone may be a read error of a much larger clone one base away. This chain connects TRBV14 to TRBJ2-1; the D gene is possibly TRBD2 (6 bases). With 4 bases removed from V and 7 bases from J, the gap between germline ends came to 26 bases. The V gene's germline CDR1 is SGHDN and CDR2 FVKESK. CDR3 length equals 18 residues. CDR3 sequence: CASSPGKLSGDDRNEQFF. CDR3 nucleotides: TGTGCCAGCAGCCCTGGGAAGTTATCGGGGGACGACCGGAATGAGCAGTTCTTC.

This clonotype was counted between two and nine times. J is TRBJ2-1 and V is TRBV29-1; D remains ambiguous. The CDR3 has 12 residues. The germline gives CDR1 SQVTM, CDR2 ANQGSEA. The V end lost 4 bases, the J end lost 4 bases, and 8 bases lay between the germline ends. The CDR3 DNA reads TGCAGCGTTGGAGTCAAGTACAATGAGCAGTTCTTC. Translated, it gives CSVGVKYNEQFF.

In its sample, this clonotype was seen many times. The genes are TRBV5-1 and TRBJ1-1; D perhaps matches TRBD1 (6 bases). Deletions cut 6 bases from V and 0 bases from J, with 18 bases between. Germline values: CDR1 SGHRS, CDR2 YFSETQ. This CDR3 has 16 amino acids. CDR3 nucleotides: TGCGCCAGCACCCTTTCGATGGGACACATGAACACTGAAGCTTTCTTT. Translating gives CASTLSMGHMNTEAFF.

There are many counts of this clonotype. The chain joins TRBV10-3 to TRBJ2-3; 11 nucleotides match TRBD2. After removal of 5 bases from V and 2 bases from J, the junction contained 12 bases not matched to a gene. CDR1 and CDR2 from the germline V gene are ENHRY and SYGVKD. This CDR3 is 18 amino acids long. The CDR3, as DNA: TGTGCCATCAGTAACCCGCTAGCGGGAGGCACCTACACAGATACGCAGTATTTT. Translating it yields CAISNPLAGGTYTDTQYF.

Ten or more counts support this clonotype. The V call is TRBV7-9, the J call TRBJ2-1, with D unclear. V lost 5 bases and J 4 bases, leaving 15 bases between the germline ends. Germline V lookup: CDR1 SEHNR, CDR2 FQNEAQ (reference sequence). CDR3 size: 15 residues. The CDR3 DNA sequence: TGTGCCAGCAGCGCCCCTCTAGGCGCATACAATGAGCAGTTCTTC. Its protein product is CASSAPLGAYNEQFF.

There are many counts of this clonotype. This rearrangement joins TRBV12-3 or TRBV12-4 to TRBJ2-1, with D hard to call. There are 15 residues in the CDR3. Between the trimmed V and J ends, which lost 3 bases and 5 bases, there was a span of 14 bases. CDR3 in amino acids: CASSFRMGSDNEQFF. CDR3 coding DNA: TGTGCCAGCAGTTTTAGAATGGGATCGGACAATGAGCAGTTCTTC.

In its sample, this clonotype was seen many times. The chain couples TRBV12-3 or TRBV12-4 to TRBJ1-2; 9 positions match TRBD1. V lost 6 bases to trimming and J lost 8 bases; unmatched junction nucleotides: 10. The CDR3 length is 14 residues. CDR3 in DNA: TGTGCCAGCAGCCCTCTACAGGGGGCCCGAGGCTACACCTTC. This gives the protein CASSPLQGARGYTF.

This clonotype was seen ten or more times. The rearrangement links TRBV29-1 to TRBJ1-2; D gene unclear. The germline CDR1 and CDR2 sequences are SQVTM and ANQGSEA. Trimming left V 5 bases short and J 0 bases short, with 10 bases between. The CDR3 covers 13 residues. The CDR3 DNA reads TGCAGCGTTTCTAAGGGAGCTAACTATGGCTACACCTTC. Translating it yields CSVSKGANYGYTF.

This clonotype was detected ten times or more. The chain is built from TRBV24-1 and TRBJ2-3; D may correspond to TRBD1 or TRBD2 (5 bases each). Germline V gene lookup returns CDR1 KGHDR and CDR2 SFDVKD. The CDR3 is 15 residues long. V was clipped by 0 bases and J by 4 bases, with 10 bases between them. This CDR3 reads CATSDLRWDADTQYF. CDR3 coding DNA: TGTGCCACCAGTGATTTGCGATGGGACGCAGATACGCAGTATTTT.

As regards this clonotype: A single base separates this from a much larger clone, so it may be a read error. This is likely a read error, given that the CDR3 carries no conserved phenylalanine or tryptophan at its end. This chain uses TRBV6-1 with TRBJ1-5; D remains ambiguous. Trimming left V 6 bases short and J 4 bases short, with 10 bases between. This CDR3 comprises 13 residues. Germline-derived CDR1 and CDR2 are MNHNS and SASEGT. CDR3 region: CASRTDGNQPQHS. Written as DNA, the CDR3 is TGTGCCAGCAGGACCGACGGTAATCAGCCCCAGCATTCT.

This clonotype was counted many times. The CDR3 bases are TGTGCCAGCGATGCCCGGGAGGAAGATACGCAGTATTTT. Translating gives CASDAREEDTQYF. The chain uses TRBV12-3 or TRBV12-4 and TRBJ2-3; the match to TRBD2 covers 7 bases. The V segment lost 8 bases and the J segment 5 bases; nucleotides outside the gene matches: 7. This CDR3 is built from 13 residues.

The chain couples TRBV12-3 or TRBV12-4 to TRBJ2-1; TRBD2 agrees at 8 bases. The ends lost 6 bases at V and 10 bases at J; junction bases unmatched: 8. This CDR3 contains 13 residues. As DNA, the CDR3 is TGTGCCAGCAGCCCTCAAGCGGGAGCGGAGCAGTTCTTC. Amino acid sequence: CASSPQAGAEQFF.

This clonotype has at least ten counts. V and J are TRBV5-1 and TRBJ2-2, with D tentatively TRBD1 (5 bases). The CDR3 loop spans 16 amino acids. Deletions cut 5 bases from V and 0 bases from J, with 14 bases between. Germline values: CDR1 SGHRS, CDR2 YFSETQ. The CDR3 spells CASSYASTANTGELFF. The DNA for the CDR3 is TGCGCCAGCAGTTATGCTTCGACAGCGAACACCGGGGAGCTGTTTTTT.

This clonotype was picked up many times. The chain has TRBV19 and TRBJ2-7; 14 bases fit TRBD2. V was pared by 5 bases and J by 5 bases, with 11 bases of the junction left unmatched. Germline lookup yields CDR1 LNHDA and CDR2 SQIVND (reference sequence). This CDR3 is 17 amino acids long. The CDR3, as DNA: TGTGCCAGTAGTCTGGGGACTAGCGGGAGTTATTTCCACGAGCAGTACTTC. Translated, it gives CASSLGTSGSYFHEQYF.

This clonotype was observed at least ten times. The chain combines TRBV20-1 with TRBJ2-7; 8 positions agree with TRBD2. Germline V gene sequence: CDR1 DFQATT, CDR2 SNEGSKA (reference sequence). The CDR3 sequence is 12 residues long. The ends lost 6 bases at V and 2 bases at J; junction bases unmatched: 3. CDR3 bases: TGCAGTGCCACTAGCGGTACCTACGAGCAGTACTTC. Translating gives CSATSGTYEQYF.

The V call is TRBV27, the J call TRBJ2-3; possible D gene TRBD2, 6 bases. From germline, CDR1 is MNHEY and CDR2 SMNVEV (reference sequence). The CDR3 loop spans 16 amino acids. Deletions cut 2 bases from V and 3 bases from J, with 15 bases between. The CDR3 loop reads CASSLLGGVGTDTQYF. The DNA of the CDR3 is TGTGCCAGCAGTTTACTGGGCGGGGTGGGGACAGATACGCAGTATTTT.

A note on this clonotype: This may be a read error, as it is one base from a much larger clone. The V and J genes are TRBV5-8 and TRBJ2-4; possible D gene TRBD1, 6 bases. CDR3 length: 14 residues. Trimming took 2 bases from V and 2 from J, leaving 8 bases between them. The germline CDR1 and CDR2 sequences are SGHTS and YDEGEE. The CDR3 is CASSLTGTKNIQYF. The CDR3 DNA sequence: TGTGCCAGCAGCTTAACAGGGACCAAAAACATTCAGTACTTC.

This clonotype was observed a handful of times. V usage is TRBV19 and J usage is TRBJ1-4, with D perhaps matching TRBD1 (5 bases). The CDR3 is 15 amino acids. CDR1 and CDR2 (germline): LNHDA, SQIVND (reference sequence). V lost 3 bases to trimming and J lost 7 bases, with 15 bases between them. The CDR3 nucleotides are TGTGCCAGTAGTATCGGGAGGGGACCTTCTGAAAAACTGTTTTTT. It is translated as CASSIGRGPSEKLFF.

This clonotype occurred a few times. The J gene is TRBJ1-1, the V gene TRBV14; unclear D gene. Germline V lookup: CDR1 SGHDN, CDR2 FVKESK. Between the trimmed V and J ends, which lost 0 bases and 11 bases, there was a span of 13 bases. This CDR3 region has 13 residues. Here the CDR3 DNA reads TGTGCCAGCAGCCAAGAGAGAGGAACCTCGGCTTTCTTT. It is translated as CASSQERGTSAFF.